The rows below give T cell receptor beta chains drawn from one sample of a study of control samples from healthy donors and cancer patients. Assay used: immunoSEQ multiplex PCR; TCRdb lists only in-frame clones, some missing. The sample gives 150,000 or so clones, 80% to 90% of which show up once; over 1.5% is in the top ten. Sequenced material: blood. The receptors stem from a man aged 18 to 30 in good health. The CDR3 runs from the conserved cysteine through the conserved F or W. A D gene is named only where the DNA matches it firmly. The size entry is marked missing in some rows and otherwise reads once, few, many or a size class.

clone size | J gene | V gene | D gene | CDR3 protein | CDR3 DNA
- | TRBJ2-3 | TRBV4-3 | - | CASSQGVAASTDTQYF | TGCGCCAGCAGCCAAGGGGTAGCGGCTAGCACAGATACGCAGTATTTT
- | TRBJ2-1 | TRBV5-6 | TRBD2 | CASSFGLAVEDEQFF | TGTGCCAGCAGCTTCGGACTAGCGGTGGAGGATGAGCAGTTCTTC
- | TRBJ1-1 | TRBV5-1 | - | CASSLGGRNTEAFF | TGCGCCAGCAGCTTGGGAGGGAGGAACACTGAAGCTTTCTTT
- | TRBJ2-1 | TRBV2 | TRBD2 | CASNGGGRSYNEQFF | TGTGCCAGCAACGGCGGGGGGAGGTCCTACAATGAGCAGTTCTTC
- | TRBJ1-3 | TRBV6-2/TRBV6-3 | TRBD1 | CASSSDRSLSGNTIYF | TGTGCCAGCAGTTCGGACAGGAGTCTCTCTGGAAACACCATATATTTT
- | TRBJ1-1 | TRBV28 | - | CASSSETLDAFF | TGTGCCAGCAGTTCCGAGACCCTGGACGCTTTCTTT
few | TRBJ1-1 | TRBV5-1 | TRBD1 | CASSFQGANTEAFF | TGCGCCAGCAGCTTCCAGGGGGCGAACACTGAAGCTTTCTTT
- | TRBJ2-3 | TRBV28 | - | CAAGHPDTDTQYF | TGTGCCGCAGGCCACCCGGATACAGATACGCAGTATTTT
- | TRBJ1-6 | TRBV21-1 | - | CASRRDRRPPLHF | TGTGCCAGCAGACGGGACCGTCGTCCACCCCTCCACTTT
few | TRBJ2-1 | TRBV4-3 | - | CASSQGWATGYNEQFF | TGCGCCAGCAGCCAAGGCTGGGCGACAGGATACAATGAGCAGTTCTTC
- | TRBJ2-3 | TRBV11-2 | - | CVSRTGTDTQYF | TGTGTCAGCCGGACAGGCACAGATACGCAGTATTTT
once | TRBJ1-2 | TRBV30 | TRBD1 | CAWSIGQVYGYTF | TGTGCCTGGAGTATCGGACAGGTCTATGGCTACACCTTC
- | TRBJ2-3 | TRBV11-3 | TRBD1 | CASSWDSVTDTQYF | TGTGCCAGCAGCTGGGACAGTGTCACAGATACGCAGTATTTT
- | TRBJ1-1 | TRBV19 | - | CASSPQGTTEAFF | TGTGCCAGTAGTCCCCAGGGGACCACTGAAGCTTTCTTT
- | TRBJ2-1 | TRBV15 | - | CATIPDSSYNEQFF | TGTGCCACCATCCCGGACAGCTCCTACAATGAGCAGTTCTTC
- | TRBJ2-1 | TRBV5-6 | - | CASSLGPLPQPNNEQFF | TGTGCCAGCAGCTTGGGGCCCCTTCCACAGCCTAACAATGAGCAGTTCTTC
- | TRBJ2-1 | TRBV11-3 | TRBD2 | CASSTGTSGGFDEQFF | TGTGCCAGCAGCACGGGGACTAGCGGGGGGTTCGATGAGCAGTTCTTC
- | TRBJ2-2 | TRBV11-2 | - | CASSLQGRETGELFF | TGTGCCAGCAGCCTACAGGGCAGGGAGACCGGGGAGCTGTTTTTT
- | TRBJ1-1 | TRBV20-1 | - | CSAPHGDEAFF | TGCAGTGCTCCCCATGGAGATGAAGCTTTCTTT
- | TRBJ2-3 | TRBV18 | TRBD1 | CASSPDRTSTDTQYF | TGTGCCAGCTCACCGGACAGGACTAGCACAGATACGCAGTATTTT
- | TRBJ1-5 | TRBV24-1 | - | CATSDWDNSNQPQHF | TGTGCCACCAGTGATTGGGACAATAGCAATCAGCCCCAGCATTTT
- | TRBJ1-1 | TRBV29-1 | - | CSVTDRPNTEAFF | TGCAGCGTTACTGACAGGCCGAACACTGAAGCTTTCTTT
- | TRBJ1-1 | TRBV14 | - | CASNEGGRDEAFF | TGTGCCAGCAACGAAGGAGGGAGGGATGAAGCTTTCTTT
- | TRBJ2-1 | TRBV19 | - | CASSVAARDEQFF | TGTGCCAGTAGTGTAGCGGCCCGGGATGAGCAGTTCTTC
- | TRBJ2-3 | TRBV19 | - | CASRDSTDTQYF | TGTGCCAGTAGGGACAGCACAGATACGCAGTATTTT
- | TRBJ2-7 | TRBV12-3/TRBV12-4 | - | CASSLGRYEQYF | TGTGCCAGCAGTTTAGGGCGGTACGAGCAGTACTTC
- | TRBJ2-5 | TRBV30 | TRBD2 | CAWSVRLAETQYF | TGTGCCTGGAGTGTACGACTAGCTGAGACCCAGTACTTC
- | TRBJ2-1 | TRBV4-3 | - | CASSPQDRRDEQFF | TGCGCCAGCAGCCCGCAGGACCGACGCGATGAGCAGTTCTTC
- | TRBJ2-1 | TRBV7-2 | - | CASSVPLGEEQFF | TGTGCCAGCAGCGTGCCTTTAGGAGAGGAGCAGTTCTTC
- | TRBJ2-1 | TRBV27 | - | CASSFYSGHDNSDEQFF | TGTGCCAGCAGTTTTTACTCGGGACACGATAATTCTGACGAGCAGTTCTTC
- | TRBJ2-2 | TRBV6-2/TRBV6-3 | - | CASSYSRLVLNTGELFF | TGTGCCAGCAGTTACTCGAGGTTGGTCCTTAACACCGGGGAGCTGTTTTTT
- | TRBJ2-1 | TRBV30 | TRBD1 | CAWSVGDSNYNEQFF | TGTGCCTGGAGTGTGGGGGACAGCAACTACAATGAGCAGTTCTTC
- | TRBJ2-5 | TRBV2 | - | CASSAPGQETQYF | TGTGCCAGCAGTGCTCCGGGCCAAGAGACCCAGTACTTC
- | TRBJ2-1 | TRBV11-1 | TRBD2 | CASSSRLAGLRDEQFF | TGTGCCAGCAGCTCCAGACTAGCGGGGCTACGGGATGAGCAGTTCTTC
- | TRBJ1-5 | TRBV5-3 | - | CARSLDGGPRSNQPQHF | TGTGCCAGAAGCTTGGACGGTGGGCCGCGGAGCAATCAGCCCCAGCATTTT
- | TRBJ2-5 | TRBV9 | TRBD2 | CASSARLAGGLETQYF | TGTGCCAGCAGCGCCCGACTAGCGGGGGGGCTCGAGACCCAGTACTTC
- | TRBJ2-3 | TRBV7-2 | TRBD2 | CASSLAPAGGGDTQYF | TGTGCCAGCAGCTTAGCGCCGGCGGGGGGAGGGGATACGCAGTATTTT
- | TRBJ1-2 | TRBV6-5 | - | CASSYLGRDYGYTF | TGTGCCAGCAGTTACTTGGGACGGGACTACGGCTACACCTTC
- | TRBJ2-1 | TRBV29-1 | TRBD1 | CSLGQGAGNEQFF | TGCAGCCTTGGACAGGGGGCCGGGAATGAGCAGTTCTTC
- | TRBJ2-5 | TRBV4-2 | - | CASSQGRGPQETQYF | TGTGCCAGCAGCCAAGGGCGGGGGCCCCAAGAGACCCAGTACTTC
- | TRBJ2-1 | TRBV7-2 | - | CASSLGSSYNEQFF | TGTGCCAGCAGCTTAGGAAGCTCCTACAATGAGCAGTTCTTC
- | TRBJ2-7 | TRBV9 | TRBD2 | CASSVSRTSGTYEQYF | TGTGCCAGCAGCGTATCCCGGACTAGCGGAACCTACGAGCAGTACTTC
few | TRBJ1-6 | TRBV27 | TRBD1 | CASSDRGTYNSPLHF | TGTGCCAGCAGTGACAGGGGGACCTATAATTCACCCCTCCACTTT
- | TRBJ2-1 | TRBV9 | TRBD2 | CASSVGSGGYNEQFF | TGTGCCAGCAGCGTAGGAAGCGGGGGTTACAATGAGCAGTTCTTC
- | TRBJ1-1 | TRBV7-3 | TRBD1 | CASSWGTGGRTEAFF | TGTGCCAGCAGCTGGGGGACAGGGGGTAGAACTGAAGCTTTCTTT
- | TRBJ1-3 | TRBV7-9 | - | CASSPWGDRSGNTIYF | TGTGCCAGCAGCCCCTGGGGGGACCGGAGTGGAAACACCATATATTTT
- | TRBJ1-5 | TRBV5-5 | TRBD1 | CASSLSRGGNQPQHF | TGTGCCAGCAGCTTGAGCAGGGGGGGCAATCAGCCCCAGCATTTT
- | TRBJ1-5 | TRBV6-5 | - | CASILRGSGQPQHF | TGTGCCAGCATTTTGAGAGGGTCGGGACAGCCCCAGCATTTT
once | TRBJ2-2 | TRBV29-1 | - | CSVEDHPTGWKKTGELFF | TGCAGCGTTGAAGACCATCCAACAGGATGGAAGAAAACCGGGGAGCTGTTTTTT
- | TRBJ1-2 | TRBV7-2 | TRBD1 | CASSLSGTGIGGYTF | TGTGCCAGCAGCTTATCCGGGACAGGGATCGGTGGCTACACCTTC
- | TRBJ2-7 | TRBV28 | - | CASSPDGSYEQYF | TGTGCCAGCAGCCCCGACGGCTCCTACGAGCAGTACTTC
- | TRBJ2-1 | TRBV6-2/TRBV6-3 | TRBD2 | CASSWRGTTYNEQFF | TGTGCCAGCAGCTGGCGGGGGACCACCTACAATGAGCAGTTCTTC
- | TRBJ2-3 | TRBV7-9 | TRBD2 | CASSTAGGWGDTQYF | TGTGCCAGCAGCACCGCGGGGGGCTGGGGAGATACGCAGTATTTT
- | TRBJ2-7 | TRBV6-2/TRBV6-3 | - | CASSLRRPYEQYF | TGTGCCAGCAGTCTGAGGAGGCCCTACGAGCAGTACTTC
- | TRBJ1-3 | TRBV3-1/TRBV3-2 | - | CASSQSRAAGNTIYF | TGTGCCAGCAGCCAGAGCAGGGCCGCAGGAAACACCATATATTTT
- | TRBJ2-5 | TRBV7-2 | TRBD1 | CASSKTGGETQYF | TGTGCCAGCAGCAAAACAGGGGGCGAGACCCAGTACTTC
- | TRBJ1-3 | TRBV3-1/TRBV3-2 | TRBD1 | CASETGGSGNTIYF | TGTGCCAGCGAAACAGGGGGCTCTGGAAACACCATATATTTT
- | TRBJ1-5 | TRBV27 | - | CASSSQGHQPQHF | TGTGCCAGCAGTTCGCAGGGGCATCAGCCCCAGCATTTT